Shown below are 30 T cell receptor beta chains from a single sample sequenced in a study of cytomegalovirus exposure and HLA in healthy donors. Primers included in the PCR were 60 Vbeta and 13 Jbeta primers. The assay was immunoSEQ multiplex PCR, and TCRdb's table has in-frame clones only and misses some. The sample lists about 140,000 clones, around 77% occurring once. Sequenced input: PBMCs. All receptors come from a woman between 50 and 59 years old in good health and CMV-seronegative.

This clone was picked up one time. The CDR3 bases are TGCACCAGCAGCGCACTAAGTAGTAAGACCGGGGAGCTGTTTTTT. This translates into CTSSALSSKTGELFF. This chain uses TRBV1 with TRBJ2-2; the table's D call of TRBD2 was not tested on the DNA. TRBV1 is reported as a pseudogene. The CDR3 has 15 amino acids.

The chain couples TRBV2 to TRBJ1-6, with 10 bases aligning to TRBD1. Per the germline V gene, CDR1 is SNHLY and CDR2 is FYNNEI. Trimming took 4 bases from V and 5 from J; bases not matched to a gene: 2. The CDR3 is 15 residues long. This CDR3 reads CASSGDRGNNSPLHF. The CDR3, as DNA: TGTGCCAGCAGTGGGGACAGGGGTAATAATTCACCCCTCCACTTT.

J is TRBJ1-4 and V is TRBV25-1, with D maybe TRBD1 (6 bases). Germline CDR1 is MGHDK and CDR2 is SYGVNS. The CDR3 runs to 13 residues. Trimming removed 4 bases from V and 8 bases from J, with 11 bases in between. As DNA, the CDR3 is TGTGCCAGCAGTGTAACAGGGAGAGAAAAACTGTTTTTT. Translation: CASSVTGREKLFF.

This clone was recorded a few times. The rearrangement joins TRBV7-2 to TRBJ2-3; TRBD2 matches 11 bases. In germline, CDR1 is SGHTA, CDR2 FQGNSA. The CDR3 has 16 amino acids. The ends lost 5 bases at V and 4 bases at J; junction bases unmatched: 8. CDR3 sequence: CASSQGLSGGADTQYF. In DNA form, the CDR3 reads TGTGCCAGCAGCCAAGGGCTTAGCGGGGGGGCAGATACGCAGTATTTT. The full variable domain, rest sourced from reference TRBV7-2 and TRBJ2-3, is GAGVSQSPSNKVTEKGKDVELRCDPISGHTALYWYRQSLGQGLEFLIYFQGNSAPDKSGLPSDRFSAERTGGSVSTLTIQRTQQEDSAVYLCASSQGLSGGADTQYFGPGTRLTVL.

The chain has TRBV6-6 and TRBJ2-2, with D perhaps TRBD2 (5 bases). Germline V gene data show CDR1 as MNHNY and CDR2 as SVGAGI (reference sequence). The CDR3 has 13 residues. V shed 2 bases and J shed 4 bases, with 5 bases lying between them. CDR3 protein: CASSYEGTGELFF. Written as DNA, the CDR3 is TGTGCCAGCAGTTACGAGGGCACCGGGGAGCTGTTTTTT.

This chain links TRBV6-6 with TRBJ2-3; TRBD2 agrees at 9 bases. The CDR3 has 15 residues. The V gene's germline CDR1 is MNHNY and CDR2 SVGAGI (reference sequence). V gave up 2 bases and J gave up 2 bases; unmatched junction bases: 2. The CDR3: CASSYGGGDTDTQYF. The CDR3 DNA sequence: TGTGCCAGCAGTTACGGCGGGGGGGACACAGATACGCAGTATTTT.

In its sample, this clone was seen a few times. The chain recombines TRBV5-1 with TRBJ2-3, with no clear D. This CDR3 is 15 amino acids long. CDR1 SGHRS and CDR2 YFSETQ come from the germline V gene. Trimming removed 0 bases from V and 6 bases from J, with 14 bases in between. In DNA form, the CDR3 reads TGCGCCAGCAGCTTGGCCGGAGTTAGTCAGGATACGCAGTATTTT. Its protein product is CASSLAGVSQDTQYF.

V and J are TRBV7-3 and TRBJ2-1, with 9 bases aligning to TRBD1. The CDR3 runs to 15 residues. Germline CDR1 reads SGHTA; CDR2 reads FQGTGA. Germline trimming cut 5 bases from V and 7 bases from J; bases unmatched to any gene: 9. CDR3 coding DNA: TGTGCCAGCAGCCGCGCCGGGACAGGGAGGAATGAGCAGTTCTTC. As protein: CASSRAGTGRNEQFF. Variable domain in full (rest from reference TRBV7-3 and TRBJ2-1): GAGVSQTPSNKVTEKGKYVELRCDPISGHTALYWYRQSLGQGPEFLIYFQGTGAADDSGLPNDRFFAVRPEGSVSTLKIQRTERGDSAVYLCASSRAGTGRNEQFFGPGTRLTVL.

The chain couples TRBV28 to TRBJ2-3; possible D gene TRBD1, 5 bases. V dropped 4 bases and J dropped 14 bases, with 13 bases sitting between them. This CDR3 region has 11 residues. Germline CDR1 MDHEN, CDR2 SYDVKM. The CDR3 sequence is CASSSGRVVYF. The CDR3 DNA is TGTGCCAGCAGTTCCGGCAGGGTGGTGTATTTT. The variable domain in full, with the rest retrieved from reference TRBV28 and TRBJ2-3, is DVKVTQSSRYLVKRTGEKVFLECVQDMDHENMFWYRQDPGLGLRLIYFSYDVKMKEKGDIPEGYSVSREKKERFSLILESASTNQTSMYLCASSSGRVVYFGPGTRLTVL.

This chain links TRBV7-6 with TRBJ1-2, with D hard to call. CDR1 and CDR2 (germline): SGHVS, FNYEAQ. The CDR3 totals 14 residues. V dropped 1 base and J dropped 5 bases, with 11 bases sitting between them. The CDR3 sequence: CASSLGGEGYGYTF. The CDR3 bases are TGTGCCAGCAGCTTAGGCGGGGAAGGATATGGCTACACCTTC.

The DNA of the CDR3 is TGTGCCAGTACGAGATCGGACTATGGCTACACCTTC. Amino acids: CASTRSDYGYTF. The J gene is TRBJ1-2, the V gene TRBV19; D not resolved. Trimming pared 7 bases from V and 3 bases from J, leaving 9 bases between. Per the germline V gene, CDR1 is LNHDA and CDR2 is SQIVND (reference sequence). The CDR3 has 12 residues.

Here the CDR3 reads CASSWGSGGGGEQYF. The CDR3 DNA follows: TGTGCCAGCAGCTGGGGGTCGGGGGGCGGGGGCGAGCAGTACTTC. This chain links TRBV13 with TRBJ2-5; D perhaps matches TRBD2 (7 bases). The J call is in doubt because the DNA end fits TRBJ2-7 better. The germline V gene encodes CDR1 PRHDT and CDR2 FYEKMQ (reference sequence). This CDR3 region has 15 residues.

The chain couples TRBV4-1 to TRBJ1-5; 7 positions match TRBD1. V trimming: 2 bases; J trimming: 4 bases; junction bases outside the gene matches: 14. This CDR3 has 18 residues. CDR1 and CDR2 from the germline V gene are MGHRA and YSYEKL. The CDR3 DNA sequence: TGCGCCAGCAGCCAATCGGACAGGAACCTGCGCCCGAATCAGCCCCAGCATTTT. It yields the protein CASSQSDRNLRPNQPQHF.

Details on this clone: The same CDR3 arises from other DNA sequences in this sample as well. The V and J genes are TRBV28 and TRBJ1-5; D perhaps matches TRBD1 (5 bases). The CDR3 length is 12 residues. Germline CDR1 MDHEN, CDR2 SYDVKM. V was shortened by 4 bases and J by 7 bases, with 8 bases between the two germline ends. The CDR3, as DNA: TGTGCCAGCAGTTCAGGGAGGCAGCCCCAGCATTTT. Translating gives CASSSGRQPQHF.

This clone has only one observation. The chain couples TRBV7-9 to TRBJ2-3; 11 bases agree with TRBD2. V lost 5 bases, J lost 0 bases, and 7 bases stayed unmatched. The CDR3 contains 17 residues. In germline, CDR1 is SEHNR, CDR2 FQNEAQ (reference sequence). CDR3 loop: CASSPSTSGVSTDTQYF. The CDR3 DNA reads TGTGCCAGCAGCCCCTCGACTAGCGGGGTTAGCACAGATACGCAGTATTTT.

As DNA, the CDR3 is TGTGCCAGCTCACCACAGGGGTGGGCTGAAGCTTTCTTT. Its protein is CASSPQGWAEAFF. The chain carries TRBV18 and TRBJ1-1, with a possible D match to TRBD1 (5 bases). V lost 1 base, J lost 6 bases, and 9 bases lay in between. The CDR3 consists of 13 residues. Germline V CDR1 and CDR2: KGHSH, LQKENI.

The chain recombines TRBV18 with TRBJ1-4; D gene ambiguous. The germline V and J ends were trimmed by 2 bases and 1 base, with 11 bases remaining between them. CDR1 and CDR2 (germline): KGHSH, LQKENI. The CDR3 contains 16 residues. CDR3 protein: CASSPSYSQTNEKLFF. In DNA form, the CDR3 reads TGTGCCAGCTCACCATCTTATAGCCAAACTAATGAAAAACTGTTTTTT.

The chain is built from TRBV15 and TRBJ1-3; D unresolved. Germline V CDR1 and CDR2: LNHNV, YYDKDF (reference sequence). This CDR3 comprises 16 residues. V lost 0 bases, J lost 0 bases, and 9 bases lay in between. CDR3 DNA sequence: TGTGCCACCAGCAGAGAAAGACTGCACTCTGGAAACACCATATATTTT. Amino acid sequence: CATSRERLHSGNTIYF.

A single count supports this clone. The chain links TRBV9 to TRBJ1-6, with TRBD1 as a possible D gene (5 bases). Deletions cut 0 bases from V and 7 bases from J, with 17 bases between. Germline V lookup: CDR1 SGDLS, CDR2 YYNGEE. This CDR3 has 17 amino acids. The CDR3 nucleotides read TGTGCCAGCAGCGTAGGATTCGGGCGGGGGGAAAATTCACCCCTCCACTTT. This translates into CASSVGFGRGENSPLHF.

This clone has just one count. The chain is built from TRBV9 and TRBJ2-2; maybe TRBD1 (5 bases). The V end lost 3 bases, the J end lost 3 bases, and 9 bases lay between the germline ends. CDR1 and CDR2 from the germline V gene are SGDLS and YYNGEE. The CDR3 totals 14 residues. CDR3: CASSGKGYTGELFF. CDR3 bases: TGTGCCAGCAGCGGAAAGGGGTACACCGGGGAGCTGTTTTTT. Supplemented by reference TRBV9 and TRBJ2-2, the full variable domain reads DSGVTQTPKHLITATGQRVTLRCSPRSGDLSVYWYQQSLDQGLQFLIQYYNGEERAKGNILERFSAQQFPDLHSELNLSSLELGDSALYFCASSGKGYTGELFFGEGSRLTVL.

A remark on this clone: The junction departs from germline at one end; a sequencing error may be responsible. The chain joins TRBV7-9 to TRBJ2-2; D ambiguous. Germline V CDR1 and CDR2: SEHNR, FQNEAQ (reference sequence). The CDR3 consists of 12 residues. The CDR3 DNA reads TGTTCCAGCAGCCCGGACACCGGGGAGCTGTTTTTT. Its translation: CSSSPDTGELFF.

The CDR3 DNA follows: TGTGCCAGCAGCCCACAGGGGGCAGGTGGTACGCAGTATTTT. Its translation: CASSPQGAGGTQYF. J is TRBJ2-3 and V is TRBV28; 9 positions agree with TRBD1. Trimming at V came to 6 bases and at J to 8 bases, leaving 9 bases not matched to a gene. This CDR3 spans 14 amino acids. Germline V gives CDR1 MDHEN, CDR2 SYDVKM.

The chain combines TRBV2 with TRBJ2-2; D is unresolved. The CDR3 has 16 amino acids. CDR1 is SNHLY, CDR2 FYNNEI, per germline. V was trimmed by 4 bases and J by 6 bases, leaving 18 bases between them. CDR3: CASSVEPGMVSGELFF. In nucleotides, the CDR3 is TGTGCCAGCAGTGTAGAACCCGGTATGGTTTCCGGGGAGCTGTTTTTT.

The chain combines TRBV10-3 with TRBJ1-1, with 9 bases that match TRBD1. Germline values: CDR1 ENHRY, CDR2 SYGVKD. V shed 6 bases and J 2 bases; nucleotides not matched to a gene: 7. The CDR3 totals 15 residues. CDR3 nucleotides: TGTGCCATCAGAGAAGACAGGGGGACCAACACTGAAGCTTTCTTT. Residues: CAIREDRGTNTEAFF.

The chain employs TRBV28 and TRBJ2-7, with 11 bases fitting TRBD2. This CDR3 spans 14 amino acids. J lost 4 bases, V lost 4 bases, and 3 bases had no gene match. Per germline, CDR1 MDHEN and CDR2 SYDVKM. CDR3 coding DNA: TGTGCCAGCAGTTACGCTAGCGGGGGGTACGAGCAGTACTTC. This translates into CASSYASGGYEQYF.

This clone came up once. The rearrangement uses TRBV5-6 and TRBJ1-5, with TRBD1 as a possible D gene (5 bases). V was clipped by 2 bases and J by 5 bases, with 14 bases between them. The germline V gene has CDR1 SGHDT and CDR2 YYEEEE. The CDR3 is 15 residues long. DNA for the CDR3: TGTGCCAGCAGCTTTCGTGGCGGGGGTGATCAGCCCCAGCATTTT. Protein: CASSFRGGGDQPQHF.

This chain links TRBV4-1 with TRBJ2-1, with 12 bases identical to TRBD2. Germline CDR1 is MGHRA and CDR2 is YSYEKL. The CDR3 contains 15 residues. V was clipped by 3 bases and J by 7 bases; unmatched bases: 4. The DNA for the CDR3 is TGCGCCAGCAGCCAGCTAGCGGGGGGGCGGAATGAGCAGTTCTTC. Its translation: CASSQLAGGRNEQFF.

The V gene is TRBV2, the J gene TRBJ1-2, with a tentative D call TRBD1 (5 bases). V was trimmed by 3 bases and J by 8 bases, leaving 31 bases between them. CDR3 length: 19 residues. In germline, CDR1 is SNHLY, CDR2 FYNNEI. DNA of the CDR3: TGTGCCAGCAGTGATTCTATCGGTGTTCGGCGGGGACTAAGGGACGGCTACACCTTC. It yields the protein CASSDSIGVRRGLRDGYTF.

This clone has just one count. J is TRBJ1-2 and V is TRBV4-1, with a weak D call TRBD1 (6 bases). The CDR3 is 12 amino acids. Between the trimmed V and J ends, which lost 4 bases and 7 bases, there was a span of 10 bases. CDR1 MGHRA and CDR2 YSYEKL come from the germline V gene. This CDR3 reads CASSPGTSGYTF. Here the CDR3 DNA reads TGCGCCAGCAGCCCCGGGACAAGTGGCTACACCTTC.

This rearrangement joins TRBV6-6 to TRBJ1-3; D is perhaps TRBD1 (5 bases). This CDR3 region has 15 residues. CDR1 and CDR2 (germline): MNHNY, SVGAGI (reference sequence). Trimming left V 6 bases short and J 2 bases short, with 14 bases between. The DNA of the CDR3 is TGTGCCAGCAGAATCCCGGGACTGGCTGGAAACACCATATATTTT. Translation: CASRIPGLAGNTIYF.